This T cell receptor beta chain originates from a study of shared T cell receptors in the human thymus. Only in-frame clones appear in the TCRdb table, and some are missing; sequencing was by immunoSEQ multiplex PCR. The table shows more than 550,000 clones, with about 87% occurring only once. The CDR3 runs to 16 residues. The germline V gene has CDR1 MDHEN and CDR2 SYDVKM. V trimming: 6 bases; J trimming: 6 bases; junction bases outside the gene matches: 12. The data were also submitted as part of a second study, on human thymus T cells. That paper states: Corrective surgery for congenital heart defects was being performed on the healthy Finnish infants who served as donors. Corrective heart surgery yielded the resections from which the thymus tissue came. V and J genes seemed to be used with bias in thymic and blood repertoires. Among unrelated individuals, related research reported thymic repertoires that overlapped highly.

This receptor was taken from a boy younger than two with a congenital heart defect. V gene TRBV28 combines with J gene TRBJ2-1, with 9 bases that match TRBD1. Source material: thymocytes. The CDR3: CASRELNRDRVNEQFF. The CDR3 DNA reads as TGTGCCAGCAGAGAACTAAACCGGGACAGGGTCAATGAGCAGTTCTTC.